The 20 T cell receptor beta chains below were found in one sample sequenced in a study of blood T cell repertoires in COVID-19. Libraries were prepared by immunoSEQ multiplex PCR; TCRdb keeps only in-frame clonotypes and omits some of them. This sample yields approximately 270,000 clones, of which about nine tenths are seen a single time; 2% to 2.5% belongs to the top ten. Sequencing was done on a sample of peripheral blood. The receptors here all came from a man in his fifties or sixties with acute or convalescent COVID-19.

Only one count was recorded for this clone. The CDR3 reads CAWSRFSGNTDTQYF. The CDR3 DNA sequence: TGTGCCTGGAGTCGTTTTAGCGGAAACACAGATACGCAGTATTTT. This chain connects TRBV30 to TRBJ2-3; maybe TRBD2 (6 bases). The CDR3 has 15 amino acids. Trimming pared 2 bases from V and 2 bases from J, leaving 14 bases between. Germline CDR1 GTSNPN, CDR2 SVGIG (reference sequence).

This sequence joins TRBV2 and TRBJ2-3, with 14 positions matching TRBD2. With 3 bases clipped from V and 4 bases from J, the junction kept 12 bases outside the gene matches. CDR1 and CDR2 (germline): SNHLY, FYNNEI. The CDR3 covers 19 residues. CDR3 DNA: TGTGCCAGCAGTGACACTTTAGGACTAGCGGGGGGCGTGGCAGATACGCAGTATTTT. It translates to CASSDTLGLAGGVADTQYF.

The rearrangement joins TRBV10-1 to TRBJ1-6; a weak D match, TRBD1 (5 bases). Germline assignment: CDR1 WNHNN and CDR2 SYGVQD (reference sequence). V was shortened by 3 bases and J by 7 bases, with 10 bases between the two germline ends. The CDR3 length is 14 residues. CDR3 residues: CASSDRGVNSPLHF. CDR3 in DNA: TGCGCCAGCAGTGACCGGGGGGTGAATTCACCCCTCCACTTT.

The rearrangement links TRBV6-5 to TRBJ1-2; 7 nucleotides match TRBD1. Trimming took 7 bases from V and 2 from J; bases not matched to a gene: 10. The germline V gene encodes CDR1 MNHEY and CDR2 SVGAGI. This CDR3 comprises 15 residues. CDR3 residues: CASTTQGFRNYGYTF. The CDR3 DNA follows: TGTGCCAGCACGACACAGGGGTTCCGAAACTATGGCTACACCTTC.

The chain carries TRBV10-3 and TRBJ1-1; 10 bases are a match to TRBD1. The germline gives CDR1 ENHRY, CDR2 SYGVKD. With 10 bases clipped from V and 5 bases from J, the junction kept 16 bases outside the gene matches. This CDR3 has 16 residues. CDR3 nucleotides: TGTGCCACCGACAGGGGGCCAAACATCGGGCTAACTGAAGCTTTCTTT. This gives the protein CATDRGPNIGLTEAFF.

Only one count was recorded for this clone. A much larger clone differs by one base, so this may be a read error. Different DNA sequences within this sample yield the same CDR3. V gene TRBV7-9 combines with J gene TRBJ1-6; 7 nucleotides line up with TRBD1. With V trimmed by 5 bases and J by 7 bases, 2 bases remained unmatched. This CDR3 is 13 amino acids long. The germline CDR1 and CDR2 sequences are SEHNR and FQNEAQ (reference sequence). The CDR3 is CASSPGGNSPLHF. The CDR3 coding sequence is TGTGCCAGCAGCCCAGGGGGAAATTCACCCCTCCACTTT. Complete variable domain (other parts from reference TRBV7-9 and TRBJ1-6): DTGVSQNPRHKITKRGQNVTFRCDPISEHNRLYWYRQTLGQGPEFLTYFQNEAQLEKSRLLSDRFSAERPKGSFSTLEIQRTEQGDSAMYLCASSPGGNSPLHFGNGTRLTVT.

The chain is built from TRBV3-1 (or the pseudogene TRBV3-2) and TRBJ2-3; D may be TRBD1 (5 bases). The CDR3 is 15 residues long. Germline CDR1 LGHDT, CDR2 YNNKEL (reference sequence). V lost 0 bases, J lost 1 base, and 8 bases lay in between. CDR3 bases: TGTGCCAGCAGCCAAGATCTACAGGGCACAGATACGCAGTATTTT. It yields the protein CASSQDLQGTDTQYF.

The chain recombines TRBV3-1 (or the pseudogene TRBV3-2) with TRBJ2-3, with 10 bases fitting TRBD2. V lost 4 bases and J lost 7; bases outside the gene matches: 8. This CDR3 has 15 amino acids. CDR1 is LGHDT and CDR2 is YNNKEL in the germline V gene (reference sequence). Here the CDR3 reads CASSPASGSLYTQYF. The DNA of the CDR3 is TGTGCCAGCAGCCCCGCTAGCGGGAGCCTTTATACGCAGTATTTT.

The chain has TRBV9 and TRBJ2-7, with 8 bases that match TRBD2. Looked up from germline, CDR1 is SGDLS and CDR2 is YYNGEE. The CDR3 totals 15 residues. V dropped 0 bases and J dropped 2; count of bases not matched to a gene: 4. CDR3 in amino acids: CASSVEPAGAYEQYF. The CDR3 coding sequence is TGTGCCAGCAGCGTAGAGCCAGCGGGGGCCTACGAGCAGTACTTC.

This chain links TRBV27 with TRBJ2-3; TRBD2 matches 8 bases. The J segment lost 7 bases and the V segment lost 4 bases, leaving 16 bases of the junction unmatched. The germline V gene has CDR1 MNHEY and CDR2 SMNVEV (reference sequence). The CDR3 totals 17 residues. In nucleotides, the CDR3 is TGTGCCAGCAGTTCTCGACCCCTACTAGCGGACCCTCATACGCAGTATTTT. The encoded protein is CASSSRPLLADPHTQYF.

The genes are TRBV6-5 and TRBJ2-2; TRBD1 agrees at 9 bases. From germline, CDR1 is MNHEY and CDR2 SVGAGI. The CDR3 has 14 amino acids. After removal of 7 bases from V and 4 bases from J, the junction contained 4 bases not matched to a gene. This CDR3 reads CASIGTGPTGELFF. The CDR3 bases are TGTGCCAGCATCGGGACAGGGCCCACCGGGGAGCTGTTTTTT.

The chain links TRBV5-4 to TRBJ1-6; no clear D gene. The CDR3 has 17 amino acids. The V gene's germline CDR1 is SGHNT and CDR2 YYREEE (reference sequence). V was cut by 2 bases and J by 5 bases, with 17 bases left in between. The CDR3 DNA sequence: TGTGCCAGCAGCTTTGGAGCGGCAGTAGACGATAATTCACCCCTCCACTTT. Its translation: CASSFGAAVDDNSPLHF.

The chain employs TRBV7-3 and TRBJ1-1, with TRBD1 matching over 7 bases. Per germline, CDR1 SGHTA and CDR2 FQGTGA. The CDR3 runs 14 residues. With 2 bases clipped from V and 4 bases from J, the junction kept 4 bases outside the gene matches. CDR3 bases: TGTGCCAGCAGCTTACTGGGACAGAGCACTGAAGCTTTCTTT. Protein sequence: CASSLLGQSTEAFF.

The gene calls are TRBV3-1 (or the pseudogene TRBV3-2) and TRBJ1-6; 7 positions match TRBD1. The V segment lost 1 base and the J segment 10 bases; nucleotides outside the gene matches: 10. The CDR3 runs to 16 residues. The germline CDR1 and CDR2 sequences are LGHDT and YNNKEL (reference sequence). The CDR3 region has the DNA TGTGCCAGCAGCCAAGCTTGGGGGCAGGGGGGCTCACCCCTCCACTTT. Translated: CASSQAWGQGGSPLHF.

V usage is TRBV3-1 (or the pseudogene TRBV3-2) and J usage is TRBJ2-5; weak D call: TRBD2 (7 bases). V shed 5 bases and J shed 4 bases, with 8 bases lying between them. CDR3 length: 12 amino acids. Germline V gene sequence: CDR1 LGHDT, CDR2 YNNKEL (reference sequence). CDR3 in DNA: TGTGCCAGCAGCGGGGGGGCAGAGACCCAGTACTTC. Encoded protein: CASSGGAETQYF.

V usage is TRBV5-5 and J usage is TRBJ1-1; 10 nucleotides match TRBD1. The V gene end was trimmed by 2 bases and the J gene end by 5 bases; junction bases not matched to a gene: 6. The V gene's germline CDR1 is SGHKS and CDR2 YYEKEE (reference sequence). This CDR3 has 15 residues. The CDR3, as DNA: TGTGCCAGCAGCTTCCCGGACAGGGGGTATACTGAAGCTTTCTTT. It yields the protein CASSFPDRGYTEAFF.

The rearrangement uses TRBV7-8 and TRBJ2-5; D ambiguous. Germline V gene sequence: CDR1 SGHVS, CDR2 FQNEAQ. This CDR3 region has 14 residues. Trimming pared 1 base from V and 0 bases from J, leaving 6 bases between. Written as DNA, the CDR3 is TGTGCCAGCAGCTTAGACCGGTACCAAGAGACCCAGTACTTC. Translation: CASSLDRYQETQYF.

The rearrangement uses TRBV5-6 and TRBJ2-2; 7 bases are a match to TRBD1. Trimming took 4 bases from V and 4 from J; bases not matched to a gene: 7. Germline V lookup: CDR1 SGHDT, CDR2 YYEEEE. The CDR3 contains 15 residues. Here the CDR3 reads CASSVTGFVTGELFF. For the CDR3, the DNA is TGTGCCAGCAGCGTGACAGGGTTTGTCACCGGGGAGCTGTTTTTT. Complete variable domain (other parts from reference TRBV5-6 and TRBJ2-2): DAGVTQSPTHLIKTRGQQVTLRCSPKSGHDTVSWYQQALGQGPQFIFQYYEEEERQRGNFPDRFSGHQFPNYSSELNVNALLLGDSALYLCASSVTGFVTGELFFGEGSRLTVL.

This chain joins TRBV5-1 and TRBJ1-4, with 7 bases matching TRBD1. The germline gives CDR1 SGHRS, CDR2 YFSETQ. With 4 bases clipped from V and 5 bases from J, the junction kept 5 bases outside the gene matches. The CDR3 is made up of 14 amino acids. The CDR3, as DNA: TGCGCCAGCAGCCGGGACAGTCAAAATGAAAAACTGTTTTTT. Encoded protein: CASSRDSQNEKLFF.

This chain uses TRBV18 with TRBJ2-7; unclear D gene. This CDR3 has 15 residues. Germline CDR1 KGHSH, CDR2 LQKENI. V lost 2 bases and J 0 bases, leaving 11 bases between the germline ends. CDR3 amino acids: CASSPTAESSYEQYF. The CDR3 coding sequence is TGTGCCAGCTCACCAACGGCGGAAAGCTCCTACGAGCAGTACTTC.